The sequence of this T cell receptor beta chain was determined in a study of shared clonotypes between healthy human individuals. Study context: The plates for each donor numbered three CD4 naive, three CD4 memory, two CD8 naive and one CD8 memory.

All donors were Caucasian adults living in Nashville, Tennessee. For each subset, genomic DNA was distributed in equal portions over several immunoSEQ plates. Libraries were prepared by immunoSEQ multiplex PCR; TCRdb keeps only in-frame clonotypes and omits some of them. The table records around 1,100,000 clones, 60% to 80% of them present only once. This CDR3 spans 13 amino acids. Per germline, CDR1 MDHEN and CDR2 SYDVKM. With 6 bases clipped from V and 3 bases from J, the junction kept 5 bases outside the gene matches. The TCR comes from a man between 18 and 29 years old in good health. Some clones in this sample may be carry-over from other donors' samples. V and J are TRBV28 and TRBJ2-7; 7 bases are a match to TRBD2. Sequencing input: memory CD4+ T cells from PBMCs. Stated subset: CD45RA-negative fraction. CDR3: CASRPSGGYEQYF. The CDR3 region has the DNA TGTGCCAGCAGACCCTCGGGGGGCTACGAGCAGTACTTC.